The sample holds a few counts of the clone carrying this T cell receptor (beta chain). Germline lookup yields CDR1 ENHRY and CDR2 SYGVKD. The CDR3 extends over 14 amino acids. V was clipped by 3 bases and J by 3 bases; unmatched bases: 4. The data are from a study of PD-L1 blockade in urothelial cancer. Study summary: Blood underwent analysis 3 weeks (second dose) and 6 weeks after treatment began.

Assay: immunoSEQ multiplex PCR; the TCRdb copy retains only in-frame clones and omits some. In the table there are tens of thousands of clones, 70% to 90% of which are singletons. Time point noted: pretreatment peripheral blood. Each individual provided 1 to 8 samples (taken pretreatment and on-treatment). This TCR was recovered from a woman aged 60 to 75 with urothelial cancer. The chain recombines TRBV10-3 with TRBJ2-7, with 8 nucleotides matching TRBD2. The sample in question was PBMCs, obtained around atezolizumab (anti-PD-L1) treatment. The CDR3 nucleotides are TGTGCCATCAGTGAAGCGGGACTAGACTACGAGCAGTACTTC. It encodes CAISEAGLDYEQYF.